This T cell receptor (beta chain) originates from a study of shared clonotypes between healthy human individuals. V gave up 4 bases and J gave up 0 bases, with 13 bases separating them. The CDR3 runs to 16 residues. The germline V gene has CDR1 SNHLY and CDR2 FYNNEI. Genomic DNA (from each subset) was split evenly across several immunoSEQ plates. Original processing methods: Junction-only immunoSEQ data arrived without quality scores, meaning filtering differed. TCRdb's table, derived via immunoSEQ multiplex PCR, lists solely in-frame clones and lacks some. For V, J and clone size, that table is used; D and trimming come from the DNA. The table shows roughly 680,000 clones, with 72% occurring only once.

This TCR was recovered from a woman under 40 in good health. The material sequenced was memory CD4+ T cells sorted from blood. The subset: CD45RA-negative fraction. The chain is built from TRBV2 and TRBJ2-4, with D maybe TRBD2 (5 bases). CDR3 loop: CASSGEPAVAKNIQYF. The CDR3 coding sequence is TGTGCCAGCAGTGGTGAGCCAGCGGTAGCCAAAAACATTCAGTACTTC. Drawing the rest from reference TRBV2 and TRBJ2-4, the complete variable domain is EPEVTQTPSHQVTQMGQEVILRCVPISNHLYFYWYRQILGQKVEFLVSFYNNEISEKSEIFDDQFSVERPDGSNFTLKIRSTKLEDSAMYFCASSGEPAVAKNIQYFGAGTRLSVL.